These 30 T cell receptor beta chains came from one sample sequenced in a study of metastatic and nonmetastatic thyroid tumors. TCRdb reprocessed the PCR reads using MiXCR. The sample yields 30,000 to 35,000 clones, under 25% seen once. Treatment of any kind had been given to no patient before thyroid surgery. The sequenced material came from tumor tissue. Every receptor here comes from a male donor with papillary thyroid cancer or a benign thyroid nodule (not recorded which). Some clones in this sample may be carry-over from other donors' samples.

The gene calls are TRBV28 and TRBJ1-1; a possible D gene is TRBD1 (6 bases). Trimming removed 9 bases at V and 2 bases at J, with 16 bases between. The CDR3 consists of 14 residues. Germline-derived CDR1 and CDR2 are MDHEN and SYDVKM. The CDR3 nucleotides read TGTGCCAGAACCCTCAGGGGAGTTAACACTGAAGCTTTCTTT. Residues: CARTLRGVNTEAFF.

The chain uses TRBV19 and TRBJ1-1, with 10 positions matching TRBD1. Germline loops: CDR1 LNHDA, CDR2 SQIVND (reference sequence). CDR3 length equals 15 residues. V trimming: 2 bases; J trimming: 3 bases; junction bases outside the gene matches: 3. CDR3 coding DNA: TGTGCCAGTAGTATACGGGGGACAGGGGACACTGAAGCTTTCTTT. This encodes CASSIRGTGDTEAFF.

This clone occurred a few times. The chain has TRBV6-4 and TRBJ2-1, with D hard to call. This CDR3 comprises 14 residues. Germline CDR1 MRHNA, CDR2 SNTAGT. Trimming took off 6 bases at V and 6 bases at J, with 15 bases between the two ends. CDR3 in DNA: TGTGCCAGCAGCCACAAGGGTCAAATCAATGAGCAGTTCTTC. It yields the protein CASSHKGQINEQFF.

A word on this clone: This could be a read error, since a much larger clone is one nucleotide away. This chain connects TRBV5-8 to TRBJ1-2, with D perhaps TRBD1 (5 bases). Per germline, CDR1 SGHTS and CDR2 YDEGEE. This CDR3 has 14 amino acids. The CDR3 nucleotides are TGTGCCAGCAGCTTGGGGGACCGGCACTATTGCTACACCTTC. This encodes CASSLGDRHYCYTF.

J is TRBJ1-4 and V is TRBV5-1; possibly TRBD1 for D (5 bases). Germline CDR1 reads SGHRS; CDR2 reads YFSETQ. The CDR3 sequence is 17 residues long. V lost 0 bases and J lost 3, with 15 bases in between. The CDR3 DNA follows: TGCGCCAGCAGCTTGGGGGTTCAGGGTTCGGCTAATGAAAAACTGTTTTTT. Its translation is CASSLGVQGSANEKLFF. Combining the CDR3 with reference TRBV5-1 and TRBJ1-4 gives the whole variable domain KAGVTQTPRYLIKTRGQQVTLSCSPISGHRSVSWYQQTPGQGLQFLFEYFSETQRNKGNFPGRFSGRQFSNSRSEMNVSTLELGDSALYLCASSLGVQGSANEKLFFGSGTQLSVL.

Concerning this clone itself: Distinct nucleotide sequences in the sample also encode this CDR3. The rearrangement joins TRBV2 to TRBJ2-3; TRBD2 agrees at 7 bases. V trimming: 8 bases; J trimming: 3 bases; junction bases outside the gene matches: 11. CDR3 size: 15 residues. CDR1 is SNHLY and CDR2 is FYNNEI in the germline V gene. Here the CDR3 reads CASGGLVCGTDTQYF. The CDR3 bases are TGTGCCAGCGGTGGACTAGTTTGTGGAACAGATACGCAGTATTTT.

The V call is TRBV5-6, the J call TRBJ2-7, with 14 bases that match TRBD2. The V and J ends lost 4 bases and 7 bases, in that order; junction bases with no gene match: 7. The CDR3 runs 15 residues. Germline CDR1 is SGHDT and CDR2 is YYEEEE. Written as DNA, the CDR3 is TGTGCCAGCAGCCCGGGACTAGCGGGGGAATATGAGCAGTACTTC. Translated: CASSPGLAGEYEQYF.

Points on this clone: Since a much larger clone is just one base distant, this may be a read error. The V gene is TRBV5-4, the J gene TRBJ2-3; no clear D gene. The CDR3 covers 13 residues. Germline V lookup: CDR1 SGHNT, CDR2 YYREEE (reference sequence). Trimming removed 5 bases from V and 2 bases from J, with 9 bases in between. The CDR3 DNA reads TGTGCCAGCAGTCCTAAACACACAGATACGCAGTATTTT. It yields the protein CASSPKHTDTQYF. Complete variable domain (other parts from reference TRBV5-4 and TRBJ2-3): ETGVTQSPTHLIKTRGQQVTLRCSSQSGHNTVSWYQQALGQGPQFIFQYYREEENGRGNFPPRFSGLQFPNYSSELNVNALELDDSALYLCASSPKHTDTQYFGPGTRLTVL.

This clone was counted only a few times. Given a much more abundant clone one base away, this may be a read error. The rearrangement links TRBV27 to TRBJ2-1; D ambiguous. The length of the CDR3 is 10 residues. Germline V gives CDR1 MNHEY, CDR2 SMNVEV (reference sequence). The CDR3 loop reads CASVYNDQFF. In nucleotides, the CDR3 is TGTGCCAGCGTCTACAATGATCAGTTCTTC.

This clone occurred many times. A much larger clone sits a single nucleotide away, making a read error possible. This rearrangement joins TRBV7-8 to TRBJ2-6, with 10 bases aligning to TRBD1. The germline CDR1 and CDR2 sequences are SGHVS and FQNEAQ. The CDR3 is 17 amino acids. V lost 3 bases to trimming and J lost 3 bases; unmatched junction nucleotides: 5. This chain's CDR3 is CASSFKTGGGGANVLTF. For the CDR3, the DNA is TGTGCCAGCAGCTTTAAGACAGGGGGCGGTGGGGCCAACGTCCTGACTTTC.

The chain carries TRBV5-1 and TRBJ2-1; tentative D call: TRBD2 (5 bases). Germline V gene data show CDR1 as SGHRS and CDR2 as YFSETQ. V lost 4 bases, J lost 4 bases, and 18 bases lay in between. The CDR3 runs 16 residues. The CDR3 sequence is CASSPGWGVTYNEQFF. The CDR3 DNA is TGCGCCAGCAGCCCGGGGTGGGGTGTGACGTACAATGAGCAGTTCTTC.

The chain carries TRBV20-1 and TRBJ2-7, with 13 positions matching TRBD2. J lost 3 bases, V lost 2 bases, and 7 bases had no gene match. CDR1 is DFQATT, CDR2 SNEGSKA, per germline (reference sequence). CDR3 length: 16 residues. CDR3 loop: CSARPLRTSGSYEQYF. The CDR3 nucleotides are TGCAGTGCTAGACCCCTGAGGACTAGCGGGAGCTACGAGCAGTACTTC.

This clone was counted at least ten times. This chain links TRBV6-2 or TRBV6-3 with TRBJ2-1; D ambiguous. The CDR3 is 13 residues long. Germline V gives CDR1 MNHEY, CDR2 SVGEGT. V was clipped by 6 bases and J by 13 bases, with 19 bases between them. CDR3: CASSPTGVSRQFF. The CDR3 nucleotides read TGTGCCAGCAGCCCGACTGGAGTATCTCGACAGTTCTTC.

This clone has ten or more counts. The chain joins TRBV29-1 to TRBJ1-1, with D possibly being TRBD1 (6 bases). CDR1 is SQVTM and CDR2 is ANQGSEA in the germline V gene. The V and J ends lost 4 bases and 1 base respectively, with 10 bases between them. The CDR3 sequence is 13 residues long. CDR3: CSVARGGNTEAFF. CDR3 DNA: TGCAGCGTTGCCAGGGGCGGGAACACTGAAGCTTTCTTT.

This clone occurred many times. This may arise from a read error, as a much more abundant clone is one base away. Likely a read error: the CDR3 ends without its conserved phenylalanine or tryptophan. V usage is TRBV20-1 and J usage is TRBJ1-1; D is possibly TRBD1 (6 bases). The V gene's germline CDR1 is DFQATT and CDR2 SNEGSKA (reference sequence). This CDR3 is built from 14 residues. V was pared by 4 bases and J by 3 bases, with 15 bases between. The CDR3 region has the DNA TGCAGTGCTACGCTAGGGGGTATTGACACTGAAGCTTTCCTT. As protein: CSATLGGIDTEAFL.

This clone has a count of ten or more. This sequence joins TRBV5-6 and TRBJ2-5; D is uncertain. With 2 bases removed from V and 6 bases from J, the gap between germline ends came to 5 bases. This CDR3 comprises 11 residues. The germline V gene encodes CDR1 SGHDT and CDR2 YYEEEE. CDR3 region: CASSFMKTQYF. In DNA, the CDR3 is TGTGCCAGCAGCTTTATGAAGACCCAGTACTTC.

This clone was recorded at least ten times. V is TRBV2 and J is TRBJ2-3; D might be TRBD2 (5 bases). The CDR3 loop spans 14 amino acids. CDR1 and CDR2 from the germline V gene are SNHLY and FYNNEI. Between the trimmed V and J ends, which lost 4 bases and 5 bases, there was a span of 13 bases. CDR3 region: CASSVGSAVDTQYF. The CDR3 DNA sequence: TGTGCCAGCAGTGTTGGGAGTGCCGTAGATACGCAGTATTTT.

This clone was seen at least ten times. J is TRBJ1-6 and V is TRBV30; no definite D call. The V gene's germline CDR1 is GTSNPN and CDR2 SVGIG (reference sequence). The V and J ends lost 0 bases and 10 bases respectively, with 7 bases between them. The CDR3 is 12 amino acids. The CDR3 DNA reads as TGTGCCTGGAGTGTTAACGGGTCACCCCTCCACTTT. Translated, it gives CAWSVNGSPLHF.

This clone was seen just once. One end of the junction is discordant with germline, which a read error may explain. This chain connects TRBV4-2 to TRBJ2-1; perhaps TRBD2 as D (6 bases). This CDR3 has 17 residues. Looked up from germline, CDR1 is LGHNA and CDR2 is YNFKEQ. The CDR3, as DNA: TGTGCCAGCAGCCAAGTTCTATTCGGGAGCGTCACCAATGAGCTGTTCTTC. It encodes CASSQVLFGSVTNELFF.

This clone has more than one count but fewer than ten. A much larger clone is a single base away; this may be a read error. This sequence joins TRBV19 and TRBJ2-5; 11 nucleotides match TRBD2. CDR3 length: 13 amino acids. Per germline, CDR1 LNHDA and CDR2 SQIVND (reference sequence). The V and J ends lost 7 bases and 4 bases, in that order; junction bases with no gene match: 2. The CDR3 here is CASMLAGGETQYF. The CDR3 nucleotides read TGTGCCAGTATGCTAGCGGGAGGAGAGACCCAGTACTTC.

The chain carries TRBV12-3 or TRBV12-4 and TRBJ2-1, with unresolved D. With 7 bases removed from V and 3 bases from J, the gap between germline ends came to 10 bases. This CDR3 has 13 residues. The DNA for the CDR3 is TGTGCCAGCATGGGCCGGAACTACAATGAGCAGTTCTTC. The encoded protein is CASMGRNYNEQFF.

The rearrangement uses TRBV20-1 and TRBJ2-7; 12 positions match TRBD1. Germline assignment: CDR1 DFQATT and CDR2 SNEGSKA (reference sequence). Trimming removed 3 bases from V and 6 bases from J; junction bases left unmatched: 6. The CDR3 is made up of 14 amino acids. The CDR3 DNA reads as TGCAGTGCTAGGAGAACGGGACAGGGGGCCGAGCAGTACTTC. Translated, it gives CSARRTGQGAEQYF.

This clone was seen ten or more times. This chain joins TRBV5-6 and TRBJ2-7, with 12 bases that match TRBD2. CDR1 is SGHDT, CDR2 YYEEEE, per germline. The V and J ends lost 4 bases and 12 bases, in that order; junction bases with no gene match: 8. This CDR3 is built from 13 residues. CDR3 bases: TGTGCCAGCAGCGGGGGACTAGCGGGTTCACGGTACTTC. Residues: CASSGGLAGSRYF.

This clone is judged medium-sized. This rearrangement joins TRBV6-2 or TRBV6-3 to TRBJ2-7; the D is unclear. The germline CDR1 and CDR2 sequences are MNHEY and SVGEGT. Trimming removed 2 bases from V and 6 bases from J, with 11 bases in between. The CDR3 runs 13 residues. This CDR3 is CASSYTLSVEQYF. CDR3 in DNA: TGTGCCAGCAGTTACACATTGAGTGTCGAGCAGTACTTC.

V and J are TRBV3-1 and TRBJ1-6; 10 bases are a match to TRBD1. CDR1 and CDR2 from the germline V gene are LGHDT and YNNKEL (reference sequence). The CDR3 covers 14 residues. J gave up 8 bases and V 4 bases, and 2 bases lay outside the gene matches. DNA of the CDR3: TGTGCCAGCAGCCTCGGGACAGGGGATTCACCCCTCCACTTT. This gives the protein CASSLGTGDSPLHF.

In its sample, this clone was seen many times. J is TRBJ1-1 and V is TRBV18; D is possibly TRBD1 (5 bases). Germline CDR1 KGHSH, CDR2 LQKENI. The V gene lost 3 bases and the J gene lost 4 bases, with 9 bases spanning the gap. The CDR3 totals 13 residues. CDR3 coding DNA: TGTGCCAGCTCACCTGTGGGGGGCACTGAAGCTTTCTTT. Translation gives CASSPVGGTEAFF.

This clone has at least ten counts. The chain joins TRBV7-6 to TRBJ2-3; 10 bases agree with TRBD2. The length of the CDR3 is 17 residues. V shed 5 bases, J shed 3 bases, and the junction held 11 bases outside the gene matches. Germline V gives CDR1 SGHVS, CDR2 FNYEAQ. The CDR3 nucleotides are TGTGCCAGCAGCCCTTCTAGCGGGAGTATGGGGACAGATACGCAGTATTTT. It specifies CASSPSSGSMGTDTQYF.

The chain recombines TRBV30 with TRBJ1-1; 8 bases agree with TRBD1. Germline values: CDR1 GTSNPN, CDR2 SVGIG (reference sequence). The CDR3 sequence is 15 residues long. Trimming cost V 5 bases and J 0 bases; bases outside gene matches: 8. CDR3 nucleotide sequence: TGTGCCTGGCAATTGGGACAGGTTTTGAACACTGAAGCTTTCTTT. Translated: CAWQLGQVLNTEAFF. The full variable domain, rest sourced from reference TRBV30 and TRBJ1-1, is SQTIHQWPATLVQPVGSPLSLECTVEGTSNPNLYWYRQAAGRGLQLLFYSVGIGQISSEVPQNLSASRPQDRQFILSSKKLLLSDSGFYLCAWQLGQVLNTEAFFGQGTRLTVV.

This clone was observed at least ten times. This sample includes further DNA sequences coding for the same CDR3. V gene TRBV28 combines with J gene TRBJ2-4; 7 positions match TRBD2. The CDR3 is made up of 15 amino acids. Germline V CDR1 and CDR2: MDHEN, SYDVKM. V shed 1 base, J shed 6 bases, and the junction held 6 bases outside the gene matches. CDR3 in amino acids: CASSLFSGGGNIQYF. CDR3 nucleotide sequence: TGTGCCAGCAGTTTATTTTCGGGAGGAGGAAACATTCAGTACTTC.

Turning to this clone: One junction end does not reproduce the germline sequence, and a read error may be involved. The CDR3 reads CASNLQRGEQYF. The CDR3 nucleotides read TGTGCCAGCAACTTACAGAGGGGCGAGCAGTACTTC. The chain combines TRBV7-3 with TRBJ2-7; D could derive from TRBD1 or TRBD2 (5 bases each). The CDR3 spans 12 residues. Germline V CDR1 and CDR2: SGHTA, FQGTGA. Filled out from reference TRBV7-3 and TRBJ2-7, the complete variable domain reads GAGVSQTPSNKVTEKGKYVELRCDPISGHTALYWYRQSLGQGPEFLIYFQGTGAADDSGLPNDRFFAVRPEGSVSTLKIQRTERGDSAVYLCASNLQRGEQYFGPGTRLTVT.